A selection of T cell receptor beta chains follows, all from one sample in a study of beta chain features in type 1 diabetes. Libraries were prepared by immunoSEQ multiplex PCR; TCRdb keeps only in-frame clonotypes and omits some of them. Of about 180,000 clones listed, 10% to 15% are singletons. The sequenced material came from central memory CD4+ T cells from blood. These receptor sequences come from a woman aged 18-35 years in good health. CDR3s include the opening cysteine and the closing phenylalanine or tryptophan. A D gene is named only where the DNA matches it firmly. Size tells how often a clone was seen (once, few, many) or the class of an expanded clone, and some rows leave it out.

v_gene	len	d_gene	abundance	j_gene	CDR3nt	CDR3aa
TRBV15	16	NA	NA	TRBJ2-3	TGTGCCACCAGCAGAGATCCGGGAGTTGTAGCAGATACGCAGTATTTT	CATSRDPGVVADTQYF
TRBV7-8	15	NA	few	TRBJ2-1	TGTGCCAGCAGCTTAGGCGGGCCAATAAACAATGAGCAGTTCTTC	CASSLGGPINNEQFF
TRBV28	15	NA	NA	TRBJ2-5	TGTGCCAGCACCTCAGGAGGACAGGGAGGGGGGACCCAGTACTTC	CASTSGGQGGGTQYF
TRBV6-5	13	NA	few	TRBJ1-5	TGTGCCAGCAGTTATAATAGCAATCAGCCCCAGCATTTT	CASSYNSNQPQHF
TRBV2	15	NA	NA	TRBJ2-1	TGTGCCAGCAGTGTCCAGGGGAGAGGGGACAATGAGCAGTTCTTC	CASSVQGRGDNEQFF
TRBV4-3	16	TRBD2	few	TRBJ2-1	TGCGCCAGCAGCCAAAGGACTAGCGGGAGTTGGAGTGAGCAGTTCTTC	CASSQRTSGSWSEQFF
TRBV9	15	TRBD2	NA	TRBJ2-1	TGTGCCAGCAGCGTACTTAGCGGGCTCGGCAATGAGCAGTTCTTC	CASSVLSGLGNEQFF
TRBV4-3	14	TRBD2	NA	TRBJ2-1	TGCGCCAGCAGGAGTAGCGGGAGTAAGAATGAGCAGTTCTTC	CASRSSGSKNEQFF
TRBV20-1	11	NA	few	TRBJ2-3	TGCAGTGCTAGAGTAGCGGATACGCAGTATTTT	CSARVADTQYF
TRBV7-9	17	TRBD2	few	TRBJ2-3	TGTGCCAGCGGGGGGGGTTCCCGCCCCCTTAGCACAGATACGCAGTATTTT	CASGGGSRPLSTDTQYF
TRBV2	13	TRBD2	few	TRBJ2-1	TGTGCCAGCAAAGCGGGAGGGCCGAGTGAGCAGTTCTTC	CASKAGGPSEQFF
TRBV5-1	14	TRBD1	few	TRBJ1-2	TGCGCCAGCAGCTACGGACAGGCCAACTATGGCTACACCTTC	CASSYGQANYGYTF
TRBV18	12	NA	NA	TRBJ2-1	TGTGCCAGCTCACCCGAGGGCAATGAGCAGTTCTTC	CASSPEGNEQFF
TRBV27	13	NA	NA	TRBJ1-2	TGTGCCAGCAGTTTAAGGGGTGTCTATGGCTACACCTTC	CASSLRGVYGYTF
TRBV6-5	15	NA	NA	TRBJ2-1	TGTGCCAGCAGTTACTCGAGAGGGTCCTACAATGAGCAGTTCTTC	CASSYSRGSYNEQFF
TRBV10-3	13	NA	few	TRBJ1-5	TGTGCCATTACGGGATTGGAAGGTCAGCCCCAGCATTTT	CAITGLEGQPQHF
TRBV4-2	17	TRBD2	few	TRBJ2-5	TGTGCCAGCAGCCACCGACTAGCGGGTGGTCCCGGGGAGACCCAGTACTTC	CASSHRLAGGPGETQYF
TRBV2	15	TRBD2	NA	TRBJ2-1	TGTGCCAGCAGTGATAAGCGGGGCTCCTACAATGAGCAGTTCTTC	CASSDKRGSYNEQFF
TRBV28	16	TRBD1	NA	TRBJ1-5	TGTGCCAGCAGTTTCGGGTCACAGGGGTTCAATCAGCCCCAGCATTTT	CASSFGSQGFNQPQHF
TRBV5-1	19	TRBD1	NA	TRBJ2-7	TGCGCCAGCAGATTTAACATCCAGTCCGGGACAGGGGTGTTCTACGAGCAGTACTTC	CASRFNIQSGTGVFYEQYF
TRBV5-4	15	TRBD1	few	TRBJ2-1	TGTGCCAGCAGCCATGGACAGGGTGAGGGGAATGACCAGTTCTTC	CASSHGQGEGNDQFF
TRBV7-2	14	TRBD1	few	TRBJ2-7	TGTGCCAGCAGCAAGGGACAGGGCGGGAGCGAGCAGTACTTC	CASSKGQGGSEQYF
TRBV6-5	15	TRBD2	few	TRBJ2-7	TGTGCCAGCAGTTCAGGGGGACTAGCGGCGTACGAGCAGTACTTC	CASSSGGLAAYEQYF
TRBV4-2	13	TRBD1	NA	TRBJ1-2	TGTGCCAGCAGCTTGGACAGGGCCTACGGCTACACCTTC	CASSLDRAYGYTF
TRBV18	13	NA	NA	TRBJ2-5	TGTGCCAGCTCCGCGGGGTACCAAGAGACCCAGTACTTC	CASSAGYQETQYF